The present T cell receptor (beta chain) was sequenced within a study of cytomegalovirus exposure and HLA in healthy donors. Across the study: Roughly 180 million T cells yielded roughly 120 million unique TCR beta sequences, as an earlier analysis found. Study-level findings and limits: Follow-up analysis seemed to connect common viral pathogens with several of the most significant clusters identified. Researchers catalogued under 200 TCR beta chains as cytomegalovirus-associated. The study reported that TCR beta sequences accurately predicted HLA-A and HLA-B alleles in most subjects.

The CDR3 is made up of 16 amino acids. Germline loops: CDR1 SGHRS, CDR2 YFSETQ. The ends were cut back, 1 base at V and 0 bases at J, with 10 bases in the middle. This clone was detected a few times. Antigen unknown. The PCR contained 60 Vbeta and 13 Jbeta primers. Repertoires were generated with immunoSEQ multiplex PCR, while TCRdb's copy carries only in-frame clones and drops some. This table has approximately 160,000 clones, under 90% appearing once. The clonotype comes from a male donor in good health and CMV-seronegative. V gene TRBV5-1 combines with J gene TRBJ2-2; possibly TRBD2 for D (5 bases). Source material: PBMCs. CDR3 in amino acids: CASSLMGVPNTGELFF. The DNA of the CDR3 is TGCGCCAGCAGCTTGATGGGAGTCCCGAACACCGGGGAGCTGTTTTTT.